A selection of T cell receptor beta chains follows, all from one sample in a study of T-cell reconstitution after alpha-beta-depleted transplantation in children. Each CDR3 protein is one row after TCRdb ran MiXCR on the PCR reads. The table records about 500,000 distinct CDR3 sequences, more than 9.5% of them present only once. The specimen comprised PBMCs, mostly from graft donor cells, sampled 180 days after TCRalphabeta/CD19-depleted stem cell transplant. The receptors derive from a female patient aged 2-15 years who had a stem cell transplant for aplastic anemia, so the T cells may come from the graft donor. CDR3s include the opening cysteine and the closing phenylalanine or tryptophan. A D gene is named only where the DNA matches it firmly. Not every row has a clone size; where given, it reads once, few, many or a size class.

- TRBJ2-1 TRBV5-4 TRBD1 CASSFRTGSSYVNEQFF TGTGCCAGCAGCTTTCGGACAGGGTCTTCCTATGTCAATGAGCAGTTCTTC
many TRBJ1-1 TRBV6-2/TRBV6-3 - CASSLVGTREAFF TGTGCCAGCAGCCTCGTGGGGACCCGAGAAGCTTTCTTT
few TRBJ1-1 TRBV6-5 - CASSLPGGRDEAFF TGTGCCAGCAGTCTCCCCGGGGGCCGGGATGAAGCTTTCTTT
- TRBJ2-1 TRBV11-2 TRBD2 CASSYSGSLRNEQFF TGTGCCAGCAGCTACAGCGGGAGTCTTAGGAATGAGCAGTTCTTC
- TRBJ1-2 TRBV12-3/TRBV12-4 TRBD1 CASSSQGALMEYGYTF TGTGCCAGCAGTTCACAGGGGGCTTTGATGGAGTATGGCTACACCTTC
few TRBJ1-4 TRBV27 - CASSSLGASNEKLFF TGTGCCAGCAGTTCACTCGGGGCTTCTAATGAAAAACTGTTTTTT
- TRBJ1-2 TRBV5-1 - CASSFISTGWGNYGYTF TGCGCCAGCAGCTTTATTTCAACAGGGTGGGGGAACTATGGCTACACCTTC
few TRBJ2-1 TRBV7-8 - CASSTRMVPFQNEQFF TGTGCCAGCAGCACGCGCATGGTACCGTTCCAGAATGAGCAGTTCTTC
- TRBJ2-7 TRBV7-6 - CASSLSPASYEQYF TGTGCCAGCAGCTTAAGTCCAGCCTCCTACGAGCAGTACTTC
- TRBJ2-5 TRBV12-3/TRBV12-4 TRBD1 CASSLSPTGAETQYF TGTGCCAGCAGTTTAAGCCCGACAGGGGCGGAGACCCAGTACTTC
many TRBJ1-6 TRBV7-8 - CASSIWGQDNSPLHF TGTGCCAGCAGCATCTGGGGCCAGGATAATTCACCCCTCCACTTT
- TRBJ2-7 TRBV15 - CATSRGGVAYYEQYF TGTGCCACCAGCAGAGGTGGCGTGGCCTACTACGAGCAGTACTTC
few TRBJ2-4 TRBV28 - CASSLEGAGAKNIQYF TGTGCCAGCAGTTTAGAAGGGGCGGGAGCCAAAAACATTCAGTACTTC
few TRBJ2-2 TRBV5-1 - CASSPGSRANTGELFF TGCGCCAGCAGCCCAGGGTCCAGGGCGAACACCGGGGAGCTGTTTTTT
few TRBJ2-5 TRBV7-2 TRBD2 CASSFLQLSDGGKTQYF TGTGCCAGCAGCTTCCTACAACTATCGGACGGGGGGAAGACCCAGTACTTC
few TRBJ2-3 TRBV4-3 TRBD2 CASSQERLAGGSVLDTQYF TGCGCCAGCAGCCAAGAGCGGCTAGCGGGAGGGTCCGTATTAGATACGCAGTATTTT
few TRBJ2-2 TRBV6-1 TRBD2 CASSENWTSGRSGELFF TGTGCCAGCAGTGAAAATTGGACTAGCGGGAGATCCGGGGAGCTGTTTTTT
- TRBJ1-4 TRBV28 TRBD1 CASVLQGRGEKLFF TGTGCCAGCGTTTTACAGGGGCGCGGTGAAAAACTGTTTTTT
- TRBJ1-2 TRBV6-5 - CASSSNRPGPGEYGYTF TGTGCCAGCAGTTCTAACCGACCGGGCCCGGGGGAGTATGGCTACACCTTC
- TRBJ1-5 TRBV10-3 TRBD1 CAISAGQGYGQPQHF TGTGCCATCAGTGCTGGACAGGGGTACGGGCAGCCCCAGCATTTT
- TRBJ2-7 TRBV6-5 - CASSFGWEQYF TGTGCCAGCAGTTTCGGGTGGGAGCAGTACTTC
- TRBJ2-1 TRBV29-1 - CSVDGAGYNEQFF TGCAGCGTTGACGGAGCCGGATACAATGAGCAGTTCTTC
- TRBJ1-2 TRBV7-9 - CASSLVAGKGYTF TGTGCCAGCAGCTTAGTCGCCGGGAAGGGCTACACCTTC
- TRBJ2-3 TRBV6-5 - CASSYGGIGTDTQYF TGTGCCAGCAGTTACGGGGGTATTGGCACAGATACGCAGTATTTT
- TRBJ2-2 TRBV20-1 - CSASSGTLTGELFF TGCAGTGCTAGCTCCGGGACTTTAACCGGGGAGCTGTTTTTT
few TRBJ1-2 TRBV7-2 - CASSNRNANYGYTF TGTGCCAGCAGCAACCGGAACGCTAACTATGGCTACACCTTC
- TRBJ2-7 TRBV20-1 - CSALPGSYEQYF TGCAGTGCCCTCCCCGGTTCCTACGAGCAGTACTTC
- TRBJ2-4 TRBV9 - CASSPPGGRVTF TGTGCCAGCAGCCCTCCCGGGGGGCGGGTGACCTTC
few TRBJ2-3 TRBV14 - CASPDGGSTDTQYF TGTGCCAGCCCTGACGGGGGTAGCACAGATACGCAGTATTTT
- TRBJ2-1 TRBV6-2/TRBV6-3 TRBD2 CASSYSRGGSYNEQFF TGTGCCAGCAGTTACTCACGGGGGGGATCCTACAATGAGCAGTTCTTC
- TRBJ2-3 TRBV29-1 - CSVGSSTLGQYF TGCAGCGTTGGCTCCTCGACTCTGGGGCAGTATTTT
many TRBJ1-1 TRBV21-1 - CAPQGQGGPYLNTEAFF TGTGCCCCACAGGGACAGGGGGGTCCTTACTTGAACACTGAAGCTTTCTTT
- TRBJ2-1 TRBV6-2/TRBV6-3 TRBD1 CASSSDREYNEQFF TGTGCCAGCAGTTCGGACAGGGAATACAATGAGCAGTTCTTC
- TRBJ1-5 TRBV15 TRBD1 CATSRSGQGRVGQPQHF TGTGCCACCAGCAGATCCGGACAGGGGCGAGTAGGTCAGCCCCAGCATTTT
many TRBJ2-1 TRBV7-8 TRBD1 CASSQATGVSSYNEQFF TGTGCCAGCAGCCAAGCTACAGGGGTGAGCTCCTACAATGAGCAGTTCTTC